This T cell receptor (beta chain) was recorded in a study of blood T cells in healthy people across ages. The overall study: Template switching captured about one barcoded beta molecule per two T cells.

PCR was performed a second time for about 7 to 12 cycles using a sample-barcoded 5' primer and a J-beta primer mix. TCRdb recomputed calls from the 5' RACE reads with MiXCR, one row per CDR3 protein. The sample shows roughly 1,500,000 distinct CDR3 sequences, approximately 40% of them seen only once. Study-level points and caveats: Long-lived donors had more naive CD4+ cells and higher diversity than aged donors.

This clonotype turned up a few times. Its antigen remains unknown. Trimming removed 7 bases at V and 2 bases at J, with 15 bases between. This CDR3 comprises 14 residues. CDR1 is SNHLY, CDR2 FYNNEI, per germline. This TCR came from a woman between 18 and 29 years old in good health. The sequenced sample was blood. The chain links TRBV2 to TRBJ2-7, with D perhaps matching TRBD2 (5 bases). Here the CDR3 DNA reads TGTGCCAGCATTTCCAGGACTGACACCTACGAGCAGTACTTC. It yields the protein CASISRTDTYEQYF.